The next 26 T cell receptor beta chains were all read from a single sample in a study of cytomegalovirus exposure and HLA in healthy donors. PCR used 60 Vbeta primers and 13 Jbeta primers. The table came from immunoSEQ multiplex PCR; TCRdb's copy has only in-frame clones and leaves some out. The repertoire has about 190,000 clones, roughly four fifths of them found once; the top ten carry less than 4%. The sample was PBMCs. These receptors all stem from a woman in her twenties or thirties in good health and CMV-seropositive.

J is TRBJ2-3 and V is TRBV2; TRBD1 might be the D (6 bases). In germline, CDR1 is SNHLY, CDR2 FYNNEI. The CDR3 is 16 residues long. Trimming pared 8 bases from V and 2 bases from J, leaving 20 bases between. The CDR3 DNA sequence: TGTGCCAGCGTAACAGGGAATTGGGGAAACACAGATACGCAGTATTTT. Encoded protein: CASVTGNWGNTDTQYF.

The count of this clone is one. The chain combines TRBV29-1 with TRBJ2-7; D uncertain. Germline assignment: CDR1 SQVTM and CDR2 ANQGSEA. The ends were cut back, 5 bases at V and 0 bases at J, with 8 bases in the middle. The CDR3 is 12 residues long. CDR3 sequence: CSVTESSYEQYF. DNA for the CDR3: TGCAGCGTTACTGAGAGCTCCTACGAGCAGTACTTC.

The chain recombines TRBV7-8 with TRBJ2-7; 8 bases match TRBD1. The CDR3 has 13 residues. CDR1 is SGHVS, CDR2 FQNEAQ, per germline. V lost 5 bases and J lost 3; bases outside the gene matches: 3. The chain's CDR3 is CASSVGQDYEQYF. DNA for the CDR3: TGTGCCAGCAGCGTGGGACAGGACTACGAGCAGTACTTC.

The rearrangement uses TRBV1 and TRBJ2-2; the table's D call TRBD2 went unverified against the DNA. TRBV1 is deemed a pseudogene. The CDR3 runs 16 residues. CDR3: CTSSQDLSCDTGELFF. As DNA, the CDR3 is TGCACCAGCAGCCAAGATCTATCGTGTGATACCGGGGAGCTGTTTTTT.

DNA for the CDR3: TGTGCCAGCAGCGTAGCCGGGACAGGGCCGAACACTGAAGCTTTCTTT. The encoded protein is CASSVAGTGPNTEAFF. V gene TRBV9 combines with J gene TRBJ1-1, with 9 positions matching TRBD1. CDR1 is SGDLS and CDR2 is YYNGEE in the germline V gene. V lost 0 bases to trimming and J lost 1 base; unmatched junction nucleotides: 4. This CDR3 region has 16 residues.

With respect to this clone: Sequence at one end of the junction differs from germline and may be a read error. The V and J genes are TRBV7-9 and TRBJ1-1, with TRBD1 matching 7 bases. The CDR3 extends over 15 amino acids. Germline CDR1 and CDR2: SEHNR and FQNEAQ (reference sequence). In DNA form, the CDR3 reads TGTTCCAGCAGCTTGGGACAGACTTTGAACACTGAAGCTTTCTTT. Translating it yields CSSSLGQTLNTEAFF.

The chain carries TRBV18 and TRBJ2-1; D might be TRBD2 (7 bases). The length of the CDR3 is 14 residues. Germline CDR1 and CDR2: KGHSH and LQKENI. V was shortened by 2 bases and J by 9 bases, with 14 bases between the two germline ends. CDR3 sequence (DNA): TGTGCCAGCTCACCATTCGAAGGGGGGGGTGAGCAGTTCTTC. This sequence encodes CASSPFEGGGEQFF. Variable domain in full (rest from reference TRBV18 and TRBJ2-1): NAGVMQNPRHLVRRRGQEARLRCSPMKGHSHVYWYRQLPEEGLKFMVYLQKENIIDESGMPKERFSAEFPKEGPSILRIQQVVRGDSAAYFCASSPFEGGGEQFFGPGTRLTVL.

About this clone itself: One end of the junction fails to match germline, which may point to a read error. This chain links TRBV7-9 with TRBJ1-1; perhaps TRBD1 as D (5 bases). In germline, CDR1 is SEHNR, CDR2 FQNEAQ (reference sequence). CDR3 size: 14 residues. The CDR3 DNA reads TGTTCCAGCAGCTTAAGGTCGGGGGACACTGAAGCTTTCTTT. This sequence encodes CSSSLRSGDTEAFF. Variable domain in full (rest from reference TRBV7-9 and TRBJ1-1): DTGVSQNPRHKITKRGQNVTFRCDPISEHNRLYWYRQTLGQGPEFLTYFQNEAQLEKSRLLSDRFSAERPKGSFSTLEIQRTEQGDSAMYLCSSSLRSGDTEAFFGQGTRLTVV.

The chain carries TRBV4-1 and TRBJ1-2; 7 bases are a match to TRBD1. Germline CDR1 is MGHRA and CDR2 is YSYEKL. With V trimmed by 2 bases and J by 4 bases, 7 bases remained unmatched. The length of the CDR3 is 15 residues. CDR3 sequence reads: CASSQPAGGFYGYTF. CDR3 nucleotide sequence: TGCGCCAGCAGCCAACCCGCAGGGGGTTTCTATGGCTACACCTTC.

The chain combines TRBV27 with TRBJ2-1, with 10 positions matching TRBD2. The CDR3 loop spans 19 amino acids. Losses at the gene ends were 1 base for V and 0 bases for J; bases not matched to a gene: 9. CDR1 and CDR2 from the germline V gene are MNHEY and SMNVEV (reference sequence). CDR3: CASSLYRLKREGSYNEQFF. The CDR3 bases are TGTGCCAGCAGTTTATATCGCCTAAAGCGGGAGGGCTCCTACAATGAGCAGTTCTTC.

The V gene is TRBV4-1, the J gene TRBJ1-1; TRBD1 might be the D (5 bases). Trimming removed 5 bases at V and 7 bases at J, with 11 bases between. Germline CDR1 is MGHRA and CDR2 is YSYEKL. The CDR3 length is 12 residues. CDR3 coding DNA: TGCGCCAGCAGCGCGACGGGGGATGAAGCTTTCTTT. Its translation is CASSATGDEAFF.

This clone was recorded a few times. This chain joins TRBV4-1 and TRBJ2-3; 12 bases map to TRBD2. J was trimmed by 7 bases and V by 1 base; bases with no gene match: 6. The CDR3 covers 16 residues. Germline CDR1 MGHRA, CDR2 YSYEKL. CDR3 DNA sequence: TGCGCCAGCAGCCAAGTTCTAGCGGGAGGGTCGAATACGCAGTATTTT. This codes for CASSQVLAGGSNTQYF.

The rearrangement uses TRBV7-9 and TRBJ1-1; the D gene is possibly TRBD1 (6 bases). Trimming stripped 1 base from V and 11 bases from J, with 14 bases between. Germline V lookup: CDR1 SEHNR, CDR2 FQNEAQ (reference sequence). The CDR3 runs 13 residues. CDR3 loop: CASSLETERGAFF. Here the CDR3 DNA reads TGTGCCAGCAGCTTAGAAACTGAGAGGGGGGCTTTCTTT.

The V and J genes are TRBV13 and TRBJ2-1; D is perhaps TRBD2 (5 bases). Germline V gene sequence: CDR1 PRHDT, CDR2 FYEKMQ (reference sequence). The length of the CDR3 is 15 residues. The ends were cut back, 5 bases at V and 5 bases at J, with 16 bases in the middle. CDR3 nucleotides: TGTGCCAGCAGCCTACTAGTCCTCCCGGACAATGAGCAGTTCTTC. Encoded protein: CASSLLVLPDNEQFF.

The chain joins TRBV18 to TRBJ2-6; D remains ambiguous. The CDR3 sequence is 17 residues long. The germline gives CDR1 KGHSH, CDR2 LQKENI. V was clipped by 3 bases and J by 4 bases, with 16 bases between them. CDR3 sequence (DNA): TGTGCCAGCTCACCTTTCGATTTCATTAGCGGGGCCAACGTCCTGACTTTC. Translating gives CASSPFDFISGANVLTF.

The V and J genes are TRBV2 and TRBJ1-2, with 7 bases that match TRBD1. The V segment lost 6 bases and the J segment 5 bases; nucleotides outside the gene matches: 12. The germline V gene has CDR1 SNHLY and CDR2 FYNNEI. The CDR3 covers 15 residues. The CDR3 protein is CASRLAEGGAYGYTF. The CDR3 nucleotides are TGTGCCAGCAGGTTAGCGGAAGGGGGCGCGTATGGCTACACCTTC.

The chain combines TRBV12-5 with TRBJ1-1; D gene ambiguous. Germline loops: CDR1 LGHNT, CDR2 FRNRAP. This CDR3 has 16 amino acids. Deletions cut 0 bases from V and 4 bases from J, with 15 bases between. CDR3 DNA: TGTGCTAGTGGTTTGGTAGTTAGCAGTCAGCTCACTGAAGCTTTCTTT. The encoded protein is CASGLVVSSQLTEAFF. The full variable domain, with the rest looked up from reference TRBV12-5 and TRBJ1-1, is DARVTQTPRHKVTEMGQEVTMRCQPILGHNTVFWYRQTMMQGLELLAYFRNRAPLDDSGMPKDRFSAEMPDATLATLKIQPSEPRDSAVYFCASGLVVSSQLTEAFFGQGTRLTVV.

V is TRBV19 and J is TRBJ2-5, with 7 bases aligning to TRBD1. The CDR3 is 13 residues long. Germline-derived CDR1 and CDR2 are LNHDA and SQIVND (reference sequence). V lost 11 bases to trimming and J lost 6 bases; unmatched junction nucleotides: 12. Written as DNA, the CDR3 is TGTGCCGCCCCCGTGACAGGGAAGAAGACCCAGTACTTC. As protein: CAAPVTGKKTQYF.

This clone was seen more than once but under ten times. The chain joins TRBV5-1 to TRBJ2-5; 9 bases map to TRBD1. The J call may be mistaken, given a closer DNA end match to TRBJ2-7. This CDR3 is 15 amino acids long. The V gene's germline CDR1 is SGHRS and CDR2 YFSETQ. For the CDR3, the DNA is TGCGCCAGCAGCTTGGAGACAGGGGGGCCCTACGAGCAGTACTTC. This encodes CASSLETGGPYEQYF.

The V call is TRBV5-1, the J call TRBJ1-1, with D perhaps matching TRBD1 (5 bases). The germline V gene has CDR1 SGHRS and CDR2 YFSETQ. The V end lost 4 bases, the J end lost 0 bases, and 13 bases lay between the germline ends. The CDR3 spans 15 residues. For the CDR3, the DNA is TGCGCCAGCAGCCCGGTCCAGGGATTGAACACTGAAGCTTTCTTT. It codes for CASSPVQGLNTEAFF.

This chain links TRBV5-1 with TRBJ2-3; D may be TRBD1 (6 bases). The germline CDR1 and CDR2 sequences are SGHRS and YFSETQ. Trimming stripped 2 bases from V and 2 bases from J, with 15 bases between. CDR3 length equals 16 residues. CDR3 sequence (DNA): TGCGCCAGCAGCTTTGAGGGGGAACCTAACACAGATACGCAGTATTTT. It specifies CASSFEGEPNTDTQYF.

This clone occurred once. This chain links TRBV28 with TRBJ1-1, with TRBD1 identical over 8 bases. With V trimmed by 2 bases and J by 2 bases, 4 bases remained unmatched. CDR3 length: 15 residues. From germline, CDR1 is MDHEN and CDR2 SYDVKM. The CDR3 sequence: CASSLRTGLNTEAFF. The CDR3, as DNA: TGTGCCAGCAGTTTAAGGACAGGGCTCAACACTGAAGCTTTCTTT.

For the CDR3, the DNA is TGCAGCGGCGGGACAGGGGCGGCCACTGAAGCTTTCTTT. Its protein product is CSGGTGAATEAFF. The chain combines TRBV29-1 with TRBJ1-1; TRBD1 matches 10 bases. Germline V gene lookup returns CDR1 SQVTM and CDR2 ANQGSEA. This CDR3 is built from 13 residues. J gave up 4 bases and V 7 bases, and 6 bases lay outside the gene matches. The whole variable domain, remainder taken from reference TRBV29-1 and TRBJ1-1, is SAVISQKPSRDICQRGTSLTIQCQVDSQVTMMFWYRQQPGQSLTLIATANQGSEATYESGFVIDKFPISRPNLTFSTLTVSNMSPEDSSIYLCSGGTGAATEAFFGQGTRLTVV.

Turning to this clone: This same CDR3 is encoded by further DNA sequences in the sample. The chain uses TRBV20-1 and TRBJ2-7; D is undetermined. Per the germline V gene, CDR1 is DFQATT and CDR2 is SNEGSKA (reference sequence). Deletions cut 0 bases from V and 3 bases from J, with 3 bases between. The CDR3 loop spans 11 amino acids. The CDR3, as DNA: TGCAGTGCTAGAGATAGCTACGAGCAGTACTTC. This codes for CSARDSYEQYF.

This clone was counted a few times. The chain joins TRBV11-3 to TRBJ2-1; 7 nucleotides agree with TRBD2. Germline lookup yields CDR1 SGHNT and CDR2 YENEEA. The ends lost 3 bases at V and 7 bases at J; junction bases unmatched: 18. This CDR3 region has 18 residues. In nucleotides, the CDR3 is TGTGCCAGCAGCTTGGGTGGAGTGGTCGCGGGAGTAAGGAATGAGCAGTTCTTC. The encoded protein is CASSLGGVVAGVRNEQFF.

V is TRBV27 and J is TRBJ2-7, with D possibly TRBD1 on 5 matching bases. The germline gives CDR1 MNHEY, CDR2 SMNVEV (reference sequence). CDR3 length: 15 residues. V was cut by 2 bases and J by 2 bases, with 13 bases left in between. CDR3 sequence (DNA): TGTGCCAGCAGTTTAGAACAGGTTGGGCCCTACGAGCAGTACTTC. Amino acid sequence: CASSLEQVGPYEQYF.